This TCR beta chain appears in the sequencing data of a study of T cells in Graves' hyperthyroidism and ophthalmopathy (dated by TCRdb to between 2017 and 2020). For the wider study: Peripheral blood was collected at initial diagnosis, before any treatment. To identify distinguishing TCR V-J signatures, a discovery cohort of around 100 patients was used, comprising some 45 with Graves' ophthalmopathy and 57 with stable Graves' hyperthyroidism. An independent validation cohort of fewer than 20 hyperthyroidism patients and 17 patients who later progressed to ophthalmopathy tested prospective prediction of ophthalmopathy. The approximately 100 discovery patients were divided at random into training and test sets in a 7:3 ratio. The study also compared thyroid tissue and blood T-cell repertoires from a handful of Graves' hyperthyroidism patients. After sampling, hyperthyroidism patients received methimazole starting at 30 mg daily, and ophthalmopathy patients received high-dose intravenous methylprednisolone. According to the paper, TCR Vbeta CDR3 sequencing was carried out on roughly 130 peripheral blood samples, which came from 40 to 45 ophthalmopathy, 75 to 80 hyperthyroidism and some 17 progressor patients.

This clonotype has more than one count but fewer than ten. It lacks a known antigen. No much larger clone is present one base from it, and per-base qualities are unavailable. Graves' hyperthyroidism was defined as stable when no progression to ophthalmopathy occurred over 18 months of follow-up. Hyperthyroidism patients were newly diagnosed, had a disease duration of under 2 months, and were aged 18 to 65 years. The study excluded patients with uncontrolled infections, other autoimmune diseases, pregnancy or lactation. Diagnoses were established on the basis of clinical symptoms, serum thyroxine and TRAb, thyroid ultrasound, and orbital computed tomography. Ficoll-Paque density gradient centrifugation was used to isolate PBMCs from around 9.1 ml of fresh peripheral blood. Trizol reagent was used to extract total RNA, and RNA quality was then checked on an Agilent 2100 Bioanalyzer. What the research found in general, with its limitations: Blood samples also contained most of the expanded thyroid clonotypes (frequency above 0.001), which suggests that blood repertoires may reflect thyroid immune responses. Sample size was not statistically predetermined, and blinding of investigators to group allocation was not performed. Ophthalmopathy was separated from stable hyperthyroidism by a 13 V-J signature model, with approximately 85% sensitivity and about 84% specificity obtained in cross-validation and 80%/75% obtained in testing. In validation, progression to ophthalmopathy was predicted by the model with around 70% sensitivity and roughly 76% specificity, a median of roughly 6 months before onset.

Amplification of TCR beta CDR3 regions was carried out from RNA transcripts. A first-round RT-PCR of the TCR CDR3 used the HTBI primer set with the Qiagen OneStep RT-PCR kit. The libraries were constructed in a second round of multiplex PCR and then size-selected and purified. Sequencing of the libraries was done on an Illumina HiSeq2000 using paired-end 100 bp reads. As for the authors' bioinformatics: Raw data were processed with SOAPnuke, discarding reads with adapters, uncalled bases, mean Phred below 15, or no exact constant-primer or identifier match. COPE v1.2.5 was used to merge the high-quality paired reads, and each unique nucleotide sequence was defined as a clonotype. MiTCR v1.1 was used to align the clonotypes against IMGT TRBV, TRBD and TRBJ reference segments. The analysis included only V-J combinations with a frequency above 0.0001, which together covered 99.2% of the repertoires. The TCS score was defined as the ratio of F50 (clonal expansion) to E x V (chaos), calculated using BLOSUM62-based TCRdist between CDR3 peptides within each V-J. Welch's t-statistics and random forest reduced roughly 530 V-J features to roughly 13, which were used in a naive Bayes classifier (R e1071). In-frame beta chains were kept once TCRdb had trimmed the public reads at Q25 with fastp and called clones with MiXCR. One record per CDR3 amino acid sequence lists the most common genes and DNA. TCRdb's processing, not the authors', yielded these V and J calls. The sample table holds more than 600,000 distinct CDR3 sequences, of which roughly 15% were seen once. Under 10% of the sample belongs to the ten largest clones.

V is trimmed back by 4 bases and J by 6 bases, and the junction contains 14 bases that no gene match accounts for. The germline V gene (reference sequence) supplies CDR1 GTSNPN and CDR2 SVGIG. Reading from cysteine to phenylalanine, the CDR3 counts 18 amino acids. The only DNA kept is the CDR3, 54 bases in frame from the first base. The receptor's source is a man aged 18-30 years with Graves' hyperthyroidism. Here the chain combines TRBV30 and TRBJ2-2, with TRBD2 matching 13 junction bases. Sequencing was carried out using blood. The nucleotide sequence reads TGTGCCTGGACCAACACGAGGACTAGCGGGAGTATCGCCGGGGAGCTGTTTTTT. This gives the protein CAWTNTRTSGSIAGELFF.